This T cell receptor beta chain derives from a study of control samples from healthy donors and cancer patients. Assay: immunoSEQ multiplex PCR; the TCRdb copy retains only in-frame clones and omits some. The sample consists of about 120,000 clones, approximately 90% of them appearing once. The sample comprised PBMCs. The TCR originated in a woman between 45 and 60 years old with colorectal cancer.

CDR3 residues: CASSQGVANTEAFF. Written as DNA, the CDR3 is TGTGCCAGCAGCCAAGGGGTAGCTAACACTGAAGCTTTCTTT. The chain uses TRBV3-1 (or the pseudogene TRBV3-2) and TRBJ1-1; D gene uncertain. CDR1 and CDR2 (germline): LGHDT, YNNKEL (reference sequence). V shed 1 base and J shed 2 bases, with 8 bases lying between them. CDR3 size: 14 residues.